Following are 14 T cell receptor beta chains from one sample sequenced in a study of T cells in Graves' hyperthyroidism and ophthalmopathy. From RNA transcripts, TCR beta CDR3 regions were amplified. An initial round of RT-PCR targeting the TCR CDR3 relied on the HTBI primer set. TCRdb called the multiplex PCR reads again in MiXCR, with one record for every CDR3 protein. The repertoire holds around 420,000 distinct CDR3 sequences, with roughly 13% as singletons. Specimen: blood. All receptors derive from a woman between 18 and 29 years old with Graves' hyperthyroidism.

This clonotype occurred many times. The gene calls are TRBV5-1 and TRBJ2-2; D is undetermined. V was shortened by 1 base and J by 3 bases, with 10 bases between the two germline ends. Per the germline V gene, CDR1 is SGHRS and CDR2 is YFSETQ. This CDR3 is 15 amino acids long. The CDR3 spells CASSLIPADTGELFF. The CDR3 DNA sequence: TGCGCCAGCAGCTTGATACCCGCGGACACCGGGGAGCTGTTTTTT.

Many counts were recorded for this clonotype. The CDR3, as DNA: TGTGCCAGCAGCCAGAGGGCAGGGTGGGCAGATACGCAGTATTTT. It yields the protein CASSQRAGWADTQYF. The chain employs TRBV3-1 and TRBJ2-3; TRBD1 or TRBD2 may be the D gene (5 bases each). This CDR3 comprises 15 residues. V was trimmed by 3 bases and J by 4 bases, leaving 14 bases between them. Germline CDR1 LGHDT, CDR2 YNNKEL (reference sequence).

The CDR3 loop is CSARDRSSGRVYNEQFF. DNA for the CDR3: TGCAGTGCTAGAGATCGGAGTAGCGGGAGGGTATACAATGAGCAGTTCTTC. The chain combines TRBV20-1 with TRBJ2-1; the match to TRBD2 covers 11 bases. The CDR3 loop spans 17 amino acids. Losses at the gene ends were 0 bases for V and 4 bases for J; bases not matched to a gene: 8. The germline gives CDR1 DFQATT, CDR2 SNEGSKA (reference sequence).

The V call is TRBV28, the J call TRBJ2-2, with 7 bases fitting TRBD2. From germline, CDR1 is MDHEN and CDR2 SYDVKM. The V segment lost 5 bases and the J segment 7 bases; nucleotides outside the gene matches: 16. The CDR3 is 17 residues long. This CDR3 reads CASSPLAETPRGGELFF. In DNA, the CDR3 is TGTGCCAGCAGTCCCCTAGCGGAAACTCCGCGGGGCGGGGAGCTGTTTTTT.

V and J are TRBV5-6 and TRBJ1-2, with D uncertain. Germline-derived CDR1 and CDR2 are SGHDT and YYEEEE. This CDR3 comprises 13 residues. Trimming removed 7 bases from V and 5 bases from J, with 15 bases in between. This CDR3 is CASFGSILYGYTF. The CDR3 region has the DNA TGTGCCAGCTTCGGGTCTATTCTATATGGCTACACCTTC. Using reference TRBV5-6 and TRBJ1-2 for the parts outside the CDR3, the full variable domain is DAGVTQSPTHLIKTRGQQVTLRCSPKSGHDTVSWYQQALGQGPQFIFQYYEEEERQRGNFPDRFSGHQFPNYSSELNVNALLLGDSALYLCASFGSILYGYTFGSGTRLTVV.

This clonotype showed up many times. The V and J genes are TRBV28 and TRBJ2-1, with 10 bases identical to TRBD2. V lost 4 bases and J lost 4; bases outside the gene matches: 7. The germline CDR1 and CDR2 sequences are MDHEN and SYDVKM. The CDR3 spans 16 residues. The CDR3 DNA is TGTGCCAGCAGTTCCCCGCAGCGGGAGGGATACAATGAGCAGTTCTTC. Translation gives CASSSPQREGYNEQFF.

With regard to this clonotype: This could be a read error, since a much larger clone is one nucleotide away. It is likely a read error, because the conserved phenylalanine at the end of the CDR3 is missing. In nucleotides, the CDR3 is TGTGCCATCAGTGGGGGTCTAACTTACGAGCAGTACTCC. Protein product: CAISGGLTYEQYS. J is TRBJ2-7 and V is TRBV12-3 or TRBV12-4; D is tentatively TRBD1 or TRBD2 (5 bases each). The CDR3 covers 13 residues.

A few counts support this clonotype. The chain links TRBV10-1 to TRBJ1-6; TRBD1 might be the D (5 bases). The length of the CDR3 is 15 residues. V lost 6 bases, J lost 9 bases, and 18 bases lay in between. Germline loops: CDR1 WNHNN, CDR2 SYGVQD (reference sequence). DNA for the CDR3: TGCGCCAGCAGGGGGGACGACGGGGCGAGTTCACCCCTCCACTTT. Residues: CASRGDDGASSPLHF.

The gene calls are TRBV5-6 and TRBJ1-2, with 11 nucleotides matching TRBD1. The germline V gene encodes CDR1 SGHDT and CDR2 YYEEEE. The V segment lost 2 bases and the J segment 7 bases; nucleotides outside the gene matches: 4. The CDR3 contains 14 residues. CDR3 coding DNA: TGTGCCAGCAGCTTCGGGACAGGGGGAGGTGGCTACACCTTC. It translates to CASSFGTGGGGYTF.

In its sample, this clonotype was seen many times. The chain employs TRBV5-8 and TRBJ1-2; 7 bases agree with TRBD1. CDR1 is SGHTS and CDR2 is YDEGEE in the germline V gene. After removal of 0 bases from V and 7 bases from J, the junction contained 0 bases not matched to a gene. The CDR3 contains 12 residues. CDR3 residues: CASSLEGAGYTF. The DNA of the CDR3 is TGTGCCAGCAGCTTGGAGGGGGCTGGCTACACCTTC.

This clonotype was recorded a few times. This chain uses TRBV7-9 with TRBJ2-1, with D perhaps assigned TRBD1 or TRBD2 (5 bases each). Germline V gene data show CDR1 as SEHNR and CDR2 as FQNEAQ (reference sequence). Trimming stripped 7 bases from V and 14 bases from J, with 18 bases between. CDR3 length: 12 residues. The CDR3 loop reads CASISEGPPEFF. The CDR3 coding sequence is TGTGCCAGCATTTCAGAGGGACCCCCGGAGTTCTTC.

This clonotype showed up many times. CDR3 bases: TGCAGTGCTAGAGGACAGCGGGAGGGGACCTACGAGCAGTACTTC. Encoded protein: CSARGQREGTYEQYF. J is TRBJ2-7 and V is TRBV20-1; TRBD2 aligns across 10 bases. V shed 1 base and J 2 bases; nucleotides not matched to a gene: 5. CDR3 length: 15 amino acids. The germline V gene has CDR1 DFQATT and CDR2 SNEGSKA (reference sequence).

The chain recombines TRBV28 with TRBJ2-7; D is uncertain. The germline gives CDR1 MDHEN, CDR2 SYDVKM. Trimming took off 8 bases at V and 0 bases at J, with 11 bases between the two ends. The CDR3 sequence is 13 residues long. Here the CDR3 DNA reads TGTGCCAGCCGCTCTAGTAGCTCCTACGAGCAGTACTTC. Translated: CASRSSSSYEQYF.

The table lists this clonotype with many counts. The gene calls are TRBV6-2 or TRBV6-3 and TRBJ2-5; a weak D match, TRBD1 (6 bases). The CDR3 is 15 amino acids. V was pared by 7 bases and J by 5 bases, with 20 bases between. CDR1 and CDR2 from the germline V gene are MNHEY and SVGEGT. The chain's CDR3 is CASTGQSRPWETQYF. CDR3 DNA sequence: TGTGCCAGCACTGGACAGAGCCGCCCTTGGGAGACCCAGTACTTC.